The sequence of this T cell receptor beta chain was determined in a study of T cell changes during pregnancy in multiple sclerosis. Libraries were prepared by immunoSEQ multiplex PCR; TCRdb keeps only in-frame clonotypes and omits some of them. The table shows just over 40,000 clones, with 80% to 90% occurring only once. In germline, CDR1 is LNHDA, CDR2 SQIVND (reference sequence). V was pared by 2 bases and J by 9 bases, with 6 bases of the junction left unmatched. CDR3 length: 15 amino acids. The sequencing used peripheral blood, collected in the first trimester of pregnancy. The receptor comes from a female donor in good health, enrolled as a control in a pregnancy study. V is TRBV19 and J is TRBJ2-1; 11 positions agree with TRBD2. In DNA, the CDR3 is TGTGCCAGTAGTATATTAGCGGGGGGGCTTGGTGAGCAGTTCTTC. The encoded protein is CASSILAGGLGEQFF.